The 5 T cell receptor beta chains below come from one sample, sequenced in a study of a mutant IDH1 vaccine in newly diagnosed glioma (dated by TCRdb to about 2021). The sample's time point label is to be understood as: week 23, last vaccination. Every vaccine dose consisted of 300 ug of a 20-mer mutant IDH1 peptide in Montanide, administered subcutaneously together with topical imiquimod. Library generation was performed with the immunoSEQ multiplex PCR assay. As stored in TCRdb, this immuneACCESS dataset retains in-frame rearrangements with V and J assigned. A fraction of the clones does not appear; measured against another copy, unresolved V genes explain less than half of the discrepancy, and the remainder lacks a known reason. The sample records 52,000 or so clones, over 70% of which are singletons. Of the sample, roughly 6.2% is held by the ten largest clones. Their recognized antigens are unknown.

This sample comprised PBMCs, obtained from a glioma patient whose treatment included an IDH1 peptide vaccine. These receptors came from a man aged 40-50 years with glioma.

The chain joins TRBV4-2 to TRBJ2-5; 7 bases agree with TRBD1. From germline, CDR1 is LGHNA and CDR2 YNFKEQ. The CDR3 is made up of 16 amino acids. The ends lost 4 bases at V and 5 bases at J; junction bases unmatched: 13. The CDR3 spells CASSRSGTDLFETQYF. The CDR3, as DNA: TGTGCCAGCAGCCGCTCCGGGACAGACCTCTTTGAGACCCAGTACTTC.

The chain has TRBV12-1 and TRBJ2-7; the table gives TRBD2 as D, unverified against the DNA. TRBV12-1 is shown as a pseudogene. CDR3 length: 13 residues. Written as DNA, the CDR3 is TGTGCCAGCAGCCGGCCGCCTCGGGGCGAGCAGTACTTC. This sequence encodes CASSRPPRGEQYF.

The chain links TRBV7-2 to TRBJ1-2; D is unresolved. Germline values: CDR1 SGHTA, CDR2 FQGNSA. CDR3 size: 14 residues. V was shortened by 5 bases and J by 1 base, with 11 bases between the two germline ends. The CDR3 nucleotides read TGTGCCAGCAGCAAGCAAGGGCTTAACTATGGCTACACCTTC. Its protein product is CASSKQGLNYGYTF.

V usage is TRBV14 and J usage is TRBJ2-2; D tentatively reads TRBD1 or TRBD2 (6 bases each). Trimming left V 4 bases short and J 7 bases short, with 16 bases between. CDR1 is SGHDN, CDR2 FVKESK, per germline. This CDR3 region has 15 residues. Here the CDR3 reads CASSPLGGRIGELFF. CDR3 in DNA: TGTGCCAGCAGCCCTTTAGGGGGGCGGATCGGGGAGCTGTTTTTT.

The gene calls are TRBV18 and TRBJ2-3, with D perhaps TRBD2 (6 bases). CDR1 and CDR2 (germline): KGHSH, LQKENI. The CDR3 length is 11 residues. V lost 6 bases, J lost 10 bases, and 11 bases lay in between. Here the CDR3 DNA reads TGTGCCAGCTCCATCCGGGACTCGCAGTATTTT. This codes for CASSIRDSQYF.